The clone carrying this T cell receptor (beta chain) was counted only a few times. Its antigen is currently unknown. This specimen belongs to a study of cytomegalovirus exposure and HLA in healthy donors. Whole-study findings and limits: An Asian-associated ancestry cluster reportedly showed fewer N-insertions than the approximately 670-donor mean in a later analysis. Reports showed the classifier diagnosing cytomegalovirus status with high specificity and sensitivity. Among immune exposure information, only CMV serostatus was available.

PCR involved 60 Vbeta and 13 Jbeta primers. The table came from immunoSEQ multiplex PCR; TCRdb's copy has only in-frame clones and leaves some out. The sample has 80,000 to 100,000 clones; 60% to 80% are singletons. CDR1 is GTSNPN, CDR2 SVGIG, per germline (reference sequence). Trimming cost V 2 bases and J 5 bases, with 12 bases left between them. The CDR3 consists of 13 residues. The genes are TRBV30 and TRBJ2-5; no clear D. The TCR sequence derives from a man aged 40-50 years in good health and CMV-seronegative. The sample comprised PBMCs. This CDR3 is CAWSWASEETQYF. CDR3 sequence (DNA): TGTGCCTGGAGTTGGGCATCCGAGGAGACCCAGTACTTC.